This T cell receptor beta chain came from a study of human T cells and chemical hapten exposure. Whole-study findings and limits: Sensitization with DPC brought no change to TCRs above 1 in 1000 in frequency.

Time point given: pre-sensitization, week 0. Described treatment: therapeutic diphenylcyclopropenone sensitization with weekly scalp DPC. Alopecia patients deemed DPC-suitable, aged 18 to 70, excluding pregnancy. This clonotype was seen many times. Its specificity is unknown. TCRdb called the RACE reads again in MiXCR, with one record for every CDR3 protein. The data hold fewer than 70,000 distinct CDR3 sequences, with approximately 9.9% observed a single time. Germline loops: CDR1 SGHTA, CDR2 FQGNSA. Between the trimmed V and J ends, which lost 1 base and 9 bases, there was a span of 8 bases. The CDR3 sequence is 12 residues long.

This receptor was taken from a woman between 45 and 60 years old with alopecia areata. Some clones in this sample may be carry-over from other donors' samples. The input for sequencing was whole blood, taken in connection with sensitization to the hapten diphenylcyclopropenone (DPC). The chain recombines TRBV7-2 with TRBJ2-3, with D possibly being TRBD2 (5 bases). CDR3 residues: CASSLVSGTQYF. For the CDR3, the DNA is TGTGCCAGCAGCTTAGTCTCGGGGACGCAGTATTTT.